A single sample is the source of the 27 T cell receptor beta chains below, sequenced in a study of Graves' ophthalmopathy and Graves' hyperthyroidism (dated by TCRdb to 2017 to 2018). Instrument on record: Illumina HiSeq 2000. For repertoire sequencing, the TCR beta CDR3 regions were amplified from RNA transcripts. The first round was an RT-PCR using HTBI primers with the Qiagen OneStep RT-PCR kit, and this first round was followed by a second-round multiplex PCR, then size selection and purification. TCRdb trimmed public reads at Q25 via fastp, called clones via MiXCR and kept in-frame beta chains. Merged by CDR3 protein, the rows form single entries marked with the most common genes and DNA. This sample lists around 470,000 distinct CDR3 sequences; around 15% were detected once. 8% to 10% of the sample is taken by the ten largest. Sequenced input: blood. The receptors derive from a woman aged 25 to 39 with Graves' ophthalmopathy. Donor details come from another sample of the same person, matched by shared clones.

This clonotype was counted many times. The CDR3 loop is CASSKQGPPYEQYF. CDR3 DNA: TGTGCCAGCAGTAAACAGGGCCCTCCCTACGAGCAGTACTTC. V usage is TRBV7-3 and J usage is TRBJ2-7; possible D gene TRBD1, 6 bases. Looked up from germline, CDR1 is SGHTA and CDR2 is FQGTGA. The CDR3 is 14 amino acids. V was shortened by 6 bases and J by 2 bases, with 14 bases between the two germline ends.

As for this clonotype: Relative to the germline gene, one junction end is altered; a read error may explain this. The chain recombines TRBV15 with TRBJ1-1, with a tentative D call TRBD1 (5 bases). CDR1 is LNHNV and CDR2 is YYDKDF in the germline V gene (reference sequence). The CDR3 covers 19 residues. The CDR3 region is CATSRDSQGGLPVYTDAFF. DNA for the CDR3: TGTGCCACCAGCAGAGATAGTCAGGGCGGTCTACCCGTGTACACTGATGCTTTCTTT.

Remarks on this clonotype: A much larger clone lies one base from this, so it may be a read error. The chain links TRBV12-3 or TRBV12-4 to TRBJ1-5; D ambiguous. V was pared by 6 bases and J by 2 bases, with 20 bases between. The CDR3 loop spans 17 amino acids. The CDR3 spells CASSPGTREDCNQPQHF. The CDR3 DNA reads as TGTGCCAGCAGCCCAGGAACCCGAGAAGATTGCAATCAGCCCCAGCATTTT.

The chain joins TRBV29-1 to TRBJ2-7; D unclear. CDR1 and CDR2 (germline): SQVTM, ANQGSEA. V lost 2 bases to trimming and J lost 2 bases, with 7 bases between them. The length of the CDR3 is 12 residues. The DNA for the CDR3 is TGCAGCGTTGAAATATCCCCCTACGAGCAGTACTTC. It specifies CSVEISPYEQYF.

This clonotype was counted ten times or more. The rearrangement uses TRBV6-1 and TRBJ1-1; D is uncertain. There are 12 residues in the CDR3. The V gene lost 2 bases and the J gene lost 11 bases, with 12 bases spanning the gap. The germline CDR1 and CDR2 sequences are MNHNS and SASEGT. CDR3 sequence: CASSEWGLPAFF. CDR3 nucleotides: TGTGCCAGCAGTGAATGGGGTCTCCCTGCTTTCTTT.

This clonotype was counted ten times or more. This chain connects TRBV28 to TRBJ2-2, with a weak D call TRBD1 (5 bases). The CDR3 is 15 residues long. Germline V gene data show CDR1 as MDHEN and CDR2 as SYDVKM. Trimming shortened V by 2 bases and J by 5 bases, and 12 bases separated the two germline ends. The CDR3 nucleotides are TGTGCCAGCAGTTTAAGGGCAGGGTGGACCGGGGAGCTGTTTTTT. Translated, it gives CASSLRAGWTGELFF.

This clonotype was detected only a few times. Here the CDR3 DNA reads TGTGCCAGCAGGGGACAGGGGGGACATCAGCCCCAGCATTTT. Protein product: CASRGQGGHQPQHF. The chain recombines TRBV9 with TRBJ1-5; 11 bases match TRBD1. CDR1 and CDR2 (germline): SGDLS, YYNGEE. The CDR3 runs 14 residues. V shed 5 bases and J 5 bases; nucleotides not matched to a gene: 3. Looking up the rest from reference TRBV9 and TRBJ1-5 gives the full variable domain: DSGVTQTPKHLITATGQRVTLRCSPRSGDLSVYWYQQSLDQGLQFLIQYYNGEERAKGNILERFSAQQFPDLHSELNLSSLELGDSALYFCASRGQGGHQPQHFGDGTRLSIL.

This clonotype was recorded many times. The chain uses TRBV24-1 and TRBJ2-5, with 8 bases that match TRBD2. The CDR3 loop spans 15 amino acids. Germline V CDR1 and CDR2: KGHDR, SFDVKD. The V segment lost 4 bases and the J segment 4 bases; nucleotides outside the gene matches: 7. For the CDR3, the DNA is TGTGCCACCAGTGACATCAGCGGGAGTGGAGAGACCCAGTACTTC. This codes for CATSDISGSGETQYF.

The sample holds many counts of this clonotype. This rearrangement joins TRBV11-2 to TRBJ1-5; no firm D call. V lost 1 base to trimming and J lost 6 bases, with 7 bases between them. The CDR3 has 13 residues. Germline CDR1 reads SGHAT; CDR2 reads FQNNGV. The CDR3 spells CASSLGPTQPQHF. The CDR3 DNA reads as TGTGCCAGCAGCTTAGGCCCCACTCAGCCCCAGCATTTT. Full variable domain (missing parts from reference TRBV11-2 and TRBJ1-5): EAGVAQSPRYKIIEKRQSVAFWCNPISGHATLYWYQQILGQGPKLLIQFQNNGVVDDSQLPKDRFSAERLKGVDSTLKIQPAKLEDSAVYLCASSLGPTQPQHFGDGTRLSIL.

There are many counts of this clonotype. The chain has TRBV6-1 and TRBJ1-6, with D hard to call. Germline CDR1 is MNHNS and CDR2 is SASEGT. Deletions cut 0 bases from V and 10 bases from J, with 1 base between. This CDR3 is built from 11 residues. The CDR3 reads CASSEASPLHF. CDR3 bases: TGTGCCAGCAGTGAAGCCTCACCCCTCCACTTT.

This clonotype was observed at least ten times. This chain links TRBV28 with TRBJ2-5; no definite D call. In germline, CDR1 is MDHEN, CDR2 SYDVKM. This CDR3 is 15 amino acids long. With 5 bases removed from V and 4 bases from J, the gap between germline ends came to 17 bases. This CDR3 reads CASSEIIRSGETQYF. As DNA, the CDR3 is TGTGCCAGCAGTGAGATAATTCGTTCGGGAGAGACCCAGTACTTC.

This clonotype was detected many times. The chain combines TRBV12-3 or TRBV12-4 with TRBJ1-2; D is unclear. The CDR3 is 15 amino acids. V was pared by 1 base and J by 0 bases, with 9 bases between. CDR3 in amino acids: CASSLEGSPNYGYTF. CDR3 coding DNA: TGTGCCAGCAGTTTAGAGGGATCCCCTAACTATGGCTACACCTTC.

With respect to this clonotype: A read error may produce the germline difference seen at one junction end. The rearrangement joins TRBV24-1 to TRBJ1-6; 8 positions agree with TRBD1. The CDR3 has 15 amino acids. Germline V gene data show CDR1 as KGHDR and CDR2 as SFDVKD. This chain's CDR3 is CVTSPQGADNSPLHF. CDR3 nucleotide sequence: TGTGTCACCAGTCCTCAGGGGGCGGACAATTCACCCCTCCACTTT.

This clonotype was recorded at least ten times. At one boundary the junction diverges from the germline segment, which might be a read error. Here the CDR3 reads CASSIGRQMNTEAFF. The CDR3, as DNA: TGTGCCAGTAGCATAGGTCGACAGATGAACACTGAAGCTTTCTTT. The gene calls are TRBV19 and TRBJ1-1, with D tentatively TRBD1 (5 bases). The CDR3 is 15 amino acids. CDR1 and CDR2 (germline): LNHDA, SQIVND (reference sequence).

The chain is built from TRBV6-1 and TRBJ2-7; D is unclear. Trimming cost V 3 bases and J 2 bases, with 11 bases left between them. The CDR3 is 14 amino acids. Per the germline V gene, CDR1 is MNHNS and CDR2 is SASEGT. The CDR3 is CASSDGGGPYEQYF. The CDR3, as DNA: TGTGCCAGCAGTGATGGCGGCGGCCCCTACGAGCAGTACTTC.

This clonotype has ten or more counts. This chain links TRBV12-3 or TRBV12-4 with TRBJ1-1; D perhaps matches TRBD1 (6 bases). The V and J ends lost 7 bases and 5 bases respectively, with 20 bases between them. CDR3 length: 15 residues. CDR3 sequence: CASTAPGTQGTEAFF. The CDR3 DNA reads as TGTGCCAGCACTGCCCCCGGGACCCAGGGGACTGAAGCTTTCTTT.

This clonotype was found many times. The rearrangement uses TRBV28 and TRBJ1-2; a possible D gene is TRBD1 (5 bases). Germline V lookup: CDR1 MDHEN, CDR2 SYDVKM. This CDR3 region has 14 residues. Trimming stripped 6 bases from V and 0 bases from J, with 11 bases between. CDR3 DNA sequence: TGTGCCAGCAGACAGGAATTGACTAACTATGGCTACACCTTC. This sequence encodes CASRQELTNYGYTF.

The table lists this clonotype with many counts. The gene calls are TRBV7-3 and TRBJ1-2; the D gene is possibly TRBD1 (6 bases). Per the germline V gene, CDR1 is SGHTA and CDR2 is FQGTGA. V was pared by 4 bases and J by 10 bases, with 16 bases between. CDR3 size: 13 residues. The DNA of the CDR3 is TGTGCCAGCAGCTACCGGGGGGGGCCTCCCTACACCTTC. Its translation is CASSYRGGPPYTF.

This clonotype has more than one count but fewer than ten. The V call is TRBV12-3 or TRBV12-4, the J call TRBJ1-5, with D unclear. V was cut by 3 bases and J by 2 bases, with 17 bases left in between. This CDR3 has 17 residues. CDR3 region: CASSLGSVRLGNQPQHF. The CDR3 DNA reads as TGTGCCAGCAGTTTGGGGAGTGTAAGGTTGGGCAATCAGCCCCAGCATTTT.

This clonotype showed up many times. CDR3 coding DNA: TGTGCCAGCAGCTTAGGGCTTAAACAGGGAGAGACCCAGTACTTC. The encoded protein is CASSLGLKQGETQYF. V usage is TRBV7-2 and J usage is TRBJ2-5, with D tentatively TRBD1 (6 bases). The ends were cut back, 1 base at V and 4 bases at J, with 13 bases in the middle. Germline V gene lookup returns CDR1 SGHTA and CDR2 FQGNSA. This CDR3 is built from 15 residues.

Many counts were recorded for this clonotype. This chain uses TRBV28 with TRBJ2-7; D is possibly TRBD1 or TRBD2 (5 bases each). This CDR3 contains 13 residues. The V end was cut by 8 bases, the J end by 2 bases, with 13 bases between. Germline V lookup: CDR1 MDHEN, CDR2 SYDVKM. As DNA, the CDR3 is TGTGCCAGCGGGGACCCAACCACCTACGAGCAGTACTTC. This gives the protein CASGDPTTYEQYF.

V usage is TRBV15 and J usage is TRBJ2-5; tentatively, D is TRBD2 (6 bases). The CDR3 length is 13 residues. Trimming removed 1 base at V and 5 bases at J, with 8 bases between. CDR1 and CDR2 from the germline V gene are LNHNV and YYDKDF (reference sequence). The CDR3 bases are TGTGCCACCAGCAGAGGTGCGGGGGAGACCCAGTACTTC. Amino acids: CATSRGAGETQYF.

This clonotype has at least ten counts. The V call is TRBV19, the J call TRBJ2-2, with a tentative D call TRBD2 (5 bases). This CDR3 is 16 amino acids long. Germline CDR1 LNHDA, CDR2 SQIVND (reference sequence). Trimming shortened V by 5 bases and J by 0 bases, and 13 bases separated the two germline ends. In nucleotides, the CDR3 is TGTGCCAGTAGTGCCCGGACGGACTCGAACACCGGGGAGCTGTTTTTT. This codes for CASSARTDSNTGELFF.

Many counts were recorded for this clonotype. The chain has TRBV7-2 and TRBJ2-7; D is perhaps TRBD1 (6 bases). The V and J ends lost 1 base and 2 bases respectively, with 9 bases between them. The CDR3 has 14 residues. The germline gives CDR1 SGHTA, CDR2 FQGNSA. DNA for the CDR3: TGTGCCAGCAGCTTAGGACAGGAGCCCTACGAGCAGTACTTC. It yields the protein CASSLGQEPYEQYF. Using reference TRBV7-2 and TRBJ2-7 for the parts outside the CDR3, the full variable domain is GAGVSQSPSNKVTEKGKDVELRCDPISGHTALYWYRQSLGQGLEFLIYFQGNSAPDKSGLPSDRFSAERTGGSVSTLTIQRTQQEDSAVYLCASSLGQEPYEQYFGPGTRLTVT.

There are many counts of this clonotype. This chain links TRBV5-1 with TRBJ2-7; D perhaps matches TRBD1 (6 bases). Looked up from germline, CDR1 is SGHRS and CDR2 is YFSETQ. V was pared by 4 bases and J by 1 base, with 9 bases between. The CDR3 runs 13 residues. The chain's CDR3 is CASSTQGSYEQYF. The CDR3, as DNA: TGCGCCAGCAGCACCCAGGGGTCCTACGAGCAGTACTTC. The entire variable domain, with the rest obtained from reference TRBV5-1 and TRBJ2-7, is as follows: KAGVTQTPRYLIKTRGQQVTLSCSPISGHRSVSWYQQTPGQGLQFLFEYFSETQRNKGNFPGRFSGRQFSNSRSEMNVSTLELGDSALYLCASSTQGSYEQYFGPGTRLTVT.

In this sample, this clonotype turned up many times. The V gene is TRBV6-5, the J gene TRBJ2-2; 9 nucleotides line up with TRBD1. The ends lost 7 bases at V and 3 bases at J; junction bases unmatched: 3. Looked up from germline, CDR1 is MNHEY and CDR2 is SVGAGI. The CDR3 is 14 amino acids. CDR3 sequence (DNA): TGTGCCAGCACCGACAGGGGGGACACCGGGGAGCTGTTTTTT. This gives the protein CASTDRGDTGELFF.

Note on this clonotype: A read error may explain this, as a much larger clone is one base away. The V and J genes are TRBV12-3 or TRBV12-4 and TRBJ2-7; D remains ambiguous. The CDR3 has 12 amino acids. In DNA form, the CDR3 reads TGTGCCGGCAGTCCCGTCCCGTCCCCGGCGTACTTC. This gives the protein CAGSPVPSPAYF.